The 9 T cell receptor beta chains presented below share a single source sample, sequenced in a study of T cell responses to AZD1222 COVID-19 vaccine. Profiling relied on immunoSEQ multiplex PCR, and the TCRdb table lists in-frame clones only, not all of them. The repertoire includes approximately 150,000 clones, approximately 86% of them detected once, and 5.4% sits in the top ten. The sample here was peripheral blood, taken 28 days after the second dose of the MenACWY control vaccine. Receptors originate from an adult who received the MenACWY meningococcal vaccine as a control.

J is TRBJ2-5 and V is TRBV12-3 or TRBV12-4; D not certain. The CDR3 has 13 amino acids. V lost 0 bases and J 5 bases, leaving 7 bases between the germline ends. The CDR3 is CASSLASSETQYF. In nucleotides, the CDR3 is TGTGCCAGCAGTTTAGCTAGCAGCGAGACCCAGTACTTC.

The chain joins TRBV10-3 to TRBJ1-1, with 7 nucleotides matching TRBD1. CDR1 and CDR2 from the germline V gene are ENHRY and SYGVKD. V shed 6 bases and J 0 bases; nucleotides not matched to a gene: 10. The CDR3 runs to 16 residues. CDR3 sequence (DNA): TGTGCCATCAGAGATAGGGACAGTTTTGTGAACACTGAAGCTTTCTTT. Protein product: CAIRDRDSFVNTEAFF.

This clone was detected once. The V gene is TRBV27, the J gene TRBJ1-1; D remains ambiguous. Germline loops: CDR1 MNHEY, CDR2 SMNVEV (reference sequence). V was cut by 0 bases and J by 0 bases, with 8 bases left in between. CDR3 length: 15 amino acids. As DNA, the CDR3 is TGTGCCAGCAGTTTATCCCGGGAGATGAACACTGAAGCTTTCTTT. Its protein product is CASSLSREMNTEAFF.

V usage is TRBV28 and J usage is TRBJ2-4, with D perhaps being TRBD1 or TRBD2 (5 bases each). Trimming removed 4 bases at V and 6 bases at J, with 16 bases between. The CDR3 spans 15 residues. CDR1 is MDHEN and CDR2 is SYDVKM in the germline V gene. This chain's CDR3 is CASSSRGGDRNIQYF. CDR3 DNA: TGTGCCAGCAGTTCCCGAGGAGGCGACAGAAACATTCAGTACTTC.

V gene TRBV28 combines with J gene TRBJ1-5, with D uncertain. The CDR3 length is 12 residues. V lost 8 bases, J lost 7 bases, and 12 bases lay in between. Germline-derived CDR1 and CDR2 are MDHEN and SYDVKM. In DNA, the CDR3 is TGTGCCAGCTCCCCCCGTTTCCAGCCCCAGCATTTT. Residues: CASSPRFQPQHF.

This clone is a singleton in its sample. The CDR3 DNA sequence: TGTGCCAGTAGGACAGGGGGCGGGCCTGGTGGCTACACCTTC. Translated: CASRTGGGPGGYTF. V and J are TRBV19 and TRBJ1-2, with 10 bases that match TRBD1. Germline lookup yields CDR1 LNHDA and CDR2 SQIVND (reference sequence). The CDR3 length is 14 residues. The junction had 8 bases not matched to a gene; V was cut back by 6 bases and J by 7 bases.

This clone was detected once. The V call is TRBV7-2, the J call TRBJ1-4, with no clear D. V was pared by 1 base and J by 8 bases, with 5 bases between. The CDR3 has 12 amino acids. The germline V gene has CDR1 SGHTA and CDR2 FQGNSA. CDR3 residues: CASSLEGEKLFF. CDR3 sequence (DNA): TGTGCCAGCAGCTTAGAAGGGGAAAAACTGTTTTTT.

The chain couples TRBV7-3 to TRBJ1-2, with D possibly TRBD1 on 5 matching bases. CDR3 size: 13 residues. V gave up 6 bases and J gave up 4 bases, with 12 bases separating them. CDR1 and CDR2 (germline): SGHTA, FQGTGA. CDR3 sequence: CASSSGHGYGYTF. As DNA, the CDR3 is TGTGCCAGCAGTTCTGGACACGGCTATGGCTACACCTTC.

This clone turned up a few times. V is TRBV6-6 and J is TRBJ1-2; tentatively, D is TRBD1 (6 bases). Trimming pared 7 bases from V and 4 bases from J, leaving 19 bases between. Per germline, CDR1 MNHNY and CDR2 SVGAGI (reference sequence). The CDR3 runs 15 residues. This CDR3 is CASNFGGALSYGYTF. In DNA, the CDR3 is TGTGCCAGCAATTTTGGGGGGGCGCTGAGCTATGGCTACACCTTC.